This TCR beta chain was captured in a study of blood T cell repertoires in COVID-19. V lost 0 bases and J 1 base, leaving 7 bases between the germline ends. Looked up from germline, CDR1 is SGHRS and CDR2 is YFSETQ. CDR3 length: 14 residues. Measured with immunoSEQ multiplex PCR; TCRdb has only the in-frame clones, and not every one. This table holds roughly 260,000 clones, about 90% found once. V gene TRBV5-1 combines with J gene TRBJ2-5; D call uncertain. This TCR came from a human donor in a cohort exposed to, infected with or recovered from COVID-19 (not recorded which). The donor label of this sample is uncertain. Sample: PBMCs or T cells enriched from blood (not recorded which). CDR3 bases: TGCGCCAGCAGCTTGGGGGCTTCCCAAGAGACCCAGTACTTC. Translation gives CASSLGASQETQYF.